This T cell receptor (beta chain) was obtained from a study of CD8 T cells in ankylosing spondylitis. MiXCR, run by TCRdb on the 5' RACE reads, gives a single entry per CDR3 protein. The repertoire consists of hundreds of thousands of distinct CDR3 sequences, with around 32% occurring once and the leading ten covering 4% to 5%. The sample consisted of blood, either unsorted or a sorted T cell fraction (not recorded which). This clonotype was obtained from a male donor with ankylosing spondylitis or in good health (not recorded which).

The DNA for the CDR3 is TGTGCCAGCAGTTTAGGGGCTACTAATTCACCCCTCCACTTT. Translating gives CASSLGATNSPLHF. The chain recombines TRBV12-3 or TRBV12-4 with TRBJ1-6, with D unclear. This CDR3 region has 14 residues. V was cut by 1 base and J by 6 bases, with 7 bases left in between.